A single sample gave rise to the 19 T cell receptor beta chains below, sequenced in a study of blood T cell repertoires in COVID-19. Method: immunoSEQ multiplex PCR; TCRdb's copy keeps in-frame clones and lacks some. The sample includes roughly 180,000 clones, 80% to 90% of them seen just once. Sequencing was performed on peripheral blood. These receptors all stem from a woman aged 50 to 60 with COVID-19, enrolled during active disease.

This clone was seen only a few times. This chain links TRBV6-2 or TRBV6-3 with TRBJ2-1; maybe TRBD2 (8 bases). Germline CDR1 is MNHEY and CDR2 is SVGEGT. The CDR3 is 18 amino acids. Trimming took off 0 bases at V and 8 bases at J, with 23 bases between the two ends. The CDR3 DNA reads TGTGCCAGCAGTTACTCGACAGGGCGGGGGGTGAATAGCGATGAGCAGTTCTTC. Translation: CASSYSTGRGVNSDEQFF.

V and J are TRBV6-5 and TRBJ2-3; 10 nucleotides line up with TRBD2. Germline V CDR1 and CDR2: MNHEY, SVGAGI. This CDR3 region has 15 residues. V was clipped by 5 bases and J by 6 bases; unmatched bases: 8. DNA of the CDR3: TGTGCCAGCAGTCTAGCGGGGGCATTCCCGGATACGCAGTATTTT. Translation: CASSLAGAFPDTQYF.

This chain uses TRBV30 with TRBJ2-5, with D maybe TRBD2 (5 bases). V gave up 4 bases and J gave up 5 bases, with 8 bases separating them. Per the germline V gene, CDR1 is GTSNPN and CDR2 is SVGIG (reference sequence). The CDR3 contains 11 residues. The CDR3: CAWTSLETQYF. In nucleotides, the CDR3 is TGTGCCTGGACTAGCTTGGAGACCCAGTACTTC.

This clone was detected once. V is TRBV19 and J is TRBJ1-1; tentative D call: TRBD1 (5 bases). Trimming took off 2 bases at V and 5 bases at J, with 9 bases between the two ends. The CDR3 loop spans 13 amino acids. The germline V gene has CDR1 LNHDA and CDR2 SQIVND (reference sequence). The CDR3 bases are TGTGCCAGTAGTATACAGGGAGGAACTGAAGCTTTCTTT. Its protein is CASSIQGGTEAFF.

In this sample, this clone turned up a few times. The chain couples TRBV4-3 to TRBJ1-6; D is ambiguous. From germline, CDR1 is LGHNA and CDR2 YSLEER. The V and J ends lost 1 base and 7 bases respectively, with 5 bases between them. This CDR3 spans 13 amino acids. The CDR3 DNA reads as TGCGCCAGCAGCCAAGTTGAGAATTCACCCCTCCACTTT. Encoded protein: CASSQVENSPLHF.

This rearrangement joins TRBV27 to TRBJ2-3; 12 bases align to TRBD1. The germline V gene encodes CDR1 MNHEY and CDR2 SMNVEV (reference sequence). CDR3 length: 16 amino acids. J gave up 6 bases and V 2 bases, and 6 bases lay outside the gene matches. DNA for the CDR3: TGTGCCAGCAGTTTAGCGGGACAGGGGGCGCGTGATACGCAGTATTTT. As protein: CASSLAGQGARDTQYF.

The chain joins TRBV3-1 (or the pseudogene TRBV3-2) to TRBJ2-7; D gene uncertain. V gave up 5 bases and J gave up 0 bases, with 11 bases separating them. CDR3 length: 14 amino acids. CDR1 is LGHDT, CDR2 YNNKEL, per germline (reference sequence). The CDR3 is CASSDNVGSYEQYF. Here the CDR3 DNA reads TGTGCCAGCAGCGACAACGTAGGCTCCTACGAGCAGTACTTC.

This clone was detected only once. V is TRBV30 and J is TRBJ1-4; possible D gene TRBD1, 5 bases. The ends were cut back, 4 bases at V and 7 bases at J, with 19 bases in the middle. Germline-derived CDR1 and CDR2 are GTSNPN and SVGIG (reference sequence). The CDR3 is 15 amino acids. CDR3 loop: CAWTPAGGRGEKLFF. The CDR3 DNA is TGTGCCTGGACCCCCGCGGGAGGGAGGGGTGAAAAACTGTTTTTT.

The chain uses TRBV14 and TRBJ2-6; D call uncertain. This CDR3 is 17 amino acids long. CDR1 and CDR2 (germline): SGHDN, FVKESK. The germline V and J ends were trimmed by 0 bases and 0 bases, with 9 bases remaining between them. CDR3 sequence: CASSQEILGSGANVLTF. CDR3 bases: TGTGCCAGCAGCCAAGAAATCCTCGGCTCTGGGGCCAACGTCCTGACTTTC. Filled out from reference TRBV14 and TRBJ2-6, the complete variable domain reads EAGVTQFPSHSVIEKGQTVTLRCDPISGHDNLYWYRRVMGKEIKFLLHFVKESKQDESGMPNNRFLAERTGGTYSTLKVQPAELEDSGVYFCASSQEILGSGANVLTFGAGSRLTVL.

This clone was detected only once. The V call is TRBV6-5, the J call TRBJ1-2; D ambiguous. The CDR3 covers 14 residues. Germline CDR1 is MNHEY and CDR2 is SVGAGI. Trimming shortened V by 2 bases and J by 2 bases, and 9 bases separated the two germline ends. As DNA, the CDR3 is TGTGCCAGCAGTTACAACAACGTCAACTATGGCTACACCTTC. This codes for CASSYNNVNYGYTF.

The CDR3 DNA reads TGTGCCAGCAGCTTAACGCGGGGGGTCTTAGATACGCAGTATTTT. This gives the protein CASSLTRGVLDTQYF. The rearrangement uses TRBV7-3 and TRBJ2-3, with 8 nucleotides matching TRBD2. With V trimmed by 0 bases and J by 5 bases, 4 bases remained unmatched. Germline V gene lookup returns CDR1 SGHTA and CDR2 FQGTGA. There are 15 residues in the CDR3.

V gene TRBV2 combines with J gene TRBJ1-2; 9 positions agree with TRBD1. The CDR3 length is 13 residues. The germline V gene encodes CDR1 SNHLY and CDR2 FYNNEI. The J segment lost 6 bases and the V segment lost 7 bases, leaving 6 bases of the junction unmatched. CDR3 region: CASNEQGADGYTF. CDR3 DNA: TGTGCCAGCAACGAACAGGGGGCGGATGGCTACACCTTC.

The CDR3: CASSSVVESTDTQYF. CDR3 nucleotides: TGTGCCAGCAGCTCCGTTGTGGAGAGCACAGATACGCAGTATTTT. J is TRBJ2-3 and V is TRBV7-9; D remains ambiguous. CDR1 is SEHNR and CDR2 is FQNEAQ in the germline V gene (reference sequence). This CDR3 comprises 15 residues. Trimming stripped 4 bases from V and 0 bases from J, with 11 bases between.

The DNA for the CDR3 is TGTGCCAGCAGTGAAACTAGCGGGGGGAATTACAATGAGCAGTTCTTC. This translates into CASSETSGGNYNEQFF. The rearrangement uses TRBV25-1 and TRBJ2-1; 12 bases line up with TRBD2. The V gene end was trimmed by 2 bases and the J gene end by 4 bases; junction bases not matched to a gene: 3. The CDR3 runs to 16 residues. Germline loops: CDR1 MGHDK, CDR2 SYGVNS.

The rearrangement uses TRBV12-5 and TRBJ2-1; the match to TRBD2 covers 14 bases. Germline trimming cut 5 bases from V and 0 bases from J; bases unmatched to any gene: 3. The CDR3 loop spans 17 amino acids. The germline V gene has CDR1 LGHNT and CDR2 FRNRAP. The CDR3 DNA is TGTGCTAGTGGTGCCGGGACTAGCGGGGGCTCCTACAATGAGCAGTTCTTC. Its translation: CASGAGTSGGSYNEQFF.

This clone was picked up one time. This chain joins TRBV11-1 and TRBJ1-1; D is possibly TRBD1 (6 bases). Trimming left V 5 bases short and J 4 bases short, with 14 bases between. The germline V gene has CDR1 SGHAT and CDR2 FQDESV (reference sequence). This CDR3 is built from 14 residues. The chain's CDR3 is CASSQTGGGTEAFF. CDR3 in DNA: TGTGCCAGCAGCCAGACAGGAGGAGGCACTGAAGCTTTCTTT.

The rearrangement joins TRBV2 to TRBJ1-5; TRBD1 matches at 7 bases. This CDR3 comprises 15 residues. Germline CDR1 and CDR2: SNHLY and FYNNEI. The trim removed 6 bases at V and 0 bases at J, leaving 5 bases unmatched. The CDR3: CASSTGTDSNQPQHF. CDR3 DNA sequence: TGTGCCAGCAGCACCGGGACAGATAGCAATCAGCCCCAGCATTTT.

J is TRBJ2-7 and V is TRBV4-1, with 9 bases fitting TRBD1. The J segment lost 5 bases and the V segment lost 5 bases, leaving 10 bases of the junction unmatched. The CDR3 is 15 residues long. Germline V gene lookup returns CDR1 MGHRA and CDR2 YSYEKL. The CDR3 reads CASSSPGTGFHEQYF. The CDR3 nucleotides read TGCGCCAGCAGCTCCCCCGGGACAGGGTTCCACGAGCAGTACTTC.

This clone was seen a single time. The chain has TRBV5-1 and TRBJ1-4, with D possibly matching TRBD1 (6 bases). CDR1 is SGHRS and CDR2 is YFSETQ in the germline V gene. The CDR3 covers 14 residues. V lost 0 bases and J lost 5, with 8 bases in between. This CDR3 reads CASSLGGLNEKLFF. Written as DNA, the CDR3 is TGCGCCAGCAGCTTGGGGGGGCTCAATGAAAAACTGTTTTTT. The whole variable domain, filled in from reference TRBV5-1 and TRBJ1-4, reads KAGVTQTPRYLIKTRGQQVTLSCSPISGHRSVSWYQQTPGQGLQFLFEYFSETQRNKGNFPGRFSGRQFSNSRSEMNVSTLELGDSALYLCASSLGGLNEKLFFGSGTQLSVL.